A single sample gave rise to the 25 T cell receptor beta chains below, sequenced in a study of blood T cell repertoires in COVID-19. The protocol was immunoSEQ multiplex PCR, while the TCRdb copy is restricted to in-frame clones and leaves out a portion. Of 190,000 or so clones in the sample, 85% to 90% are singletons; the top ten hold over 0.7%. Input material: peripheral blood. All receptors derive from a young woman who had recovered from COVID-19.

The rearrangement joins TRBV25-1 to TRBJ2-5, with unresolved D. The CDR3 is 11 residues long. CDR1 and CDR2 (germline): MGHDK, SYGVNS. V lost 6 bases and J lost 5, with 7 bases in between. CDR3 amino acids: CASSNEETQYF. The CDR3 nucleotides are TGTGCCAGCAGCAATGAGGAGACCCAGTACTTC.

This clone was detected a few times. This chain uses TRBV9 with TRBJ2-1, with D perhaps TRBD2 (6 bases). The V end lost 4 bases, the J end lost 4 bases, and 15 bases lay between the germline ends. CDR1 and CDR2 (germline): SGDLS, YYNGEE. The CDR3 consists of 15 residues. The CDR3 protein is CASSPPPGVYNEQFF. The CDR3 nucleotides are TGTGCCAGCAGCCCCCCCCCGGGAGTATACAATGAGCAGTTCTTC.

The V and J genes are TRBV14 and TRBJ1-1; 9 nucleotides line up with TRBD1. There are 18 residues in the CDR3. Germline lookup yields CDR1 SGHDN and CDR2 FVKESK. J gave up 5 bases and V 0 bases, and 13 bases lay outside the gene matches. The CDR3, as DNA: TGTGCCAGCAGCCAAGATCGCCGCGTACAGGGGGCGAAAACTGAAGCTTTCTTT. As protein: CASSQDRRVQGAKTEAFF.

The CDR3: CASSHTEGVAGAKVDTQYF. In DNA, the CDR3 is TGTGCCAGCAGCCACACAGAGGGGGTAGCGGGGGCAAAGGTGGATACGCAGTATTTT. The genes are TRBV7-3 and TRBJ2-3; TRBD2 matches at 9 bases. The trim removed 5 bases at V and 6 bases at J, leaving 21 bases unmatched. This CDR3 is built from 19 residues. The germline V gene encodes CDR1 SGHTA and CDR2 FQGTGA.

The rearrangement links TRBV6-5 to TRBJ2-7; D not certain. The CDR3 loop spans 14 amino acids. CDR1 is MNHEY, CDR2 SVGAGI, per germline. The germline V and J ends were trimmed by 0 bases and 1 base, with 7 bases remaining between them. DNA of the CDR3: TGTGCCAGCAGTTACTCAGCCCCGTCCTACGAGCAGTACTTC. This encodes CASSYSAPSYEQYF.

V and J are TRBV7-9 and TRBJ1-1; 7 bases are shared with TRBD1. This CDR3 comprises 16 residues. Losses at the gene ends were 1 base for V and 0 bases for J; bases not matched to a gene: 5. The V gene's germline CDR1 is SEHNR and CDR2 FQNEAQ (reference sequence). The CDR3 is CASSLGGQLMNTEAFF. DNA of the CDR3: TGTGCCAGCAGCTTAGGGGGACAGCTTATGAACACTGAAGCTTTCTTT. The full variable domain, its missing parts supplied by reference TRBV7-9 and TRBJ1-1, is DTGVSQNPRHKITKRGQNVTFRCDPISEHNRLYWYRQTLGQGPEFLTYFQNEAQLEKSRLLSDRFSAERPKGSFSTLEIQRTEQGDSAMYLCASSLGGQLMNTEAFFGQGTRLTVV.

The rearrangement links TRBV3-1 (or the pseudogene TRBV3-2) to TRBJ2-7; 12 nucleotides agree with TRBD2. V trimming: 2 bases; J trimming: 9 bases; junction bases outside the gene matches: 8. CDR1 is LGHDT, CDR2 YNNKEL, per germline (reference sequence). CDR3 size: 15 residues. In nucleotides, the CDR3 is TGTGCCAGCAGCCAACTAGCGGGGGGGGTCTCCGTGCAGTACGTC. Protein: CASSQLAGGVSVQYV.

The chain recombines TRBV4-3 with TRBJ1-2, with 10 nucleotides matching TRBD1. The CDR3 runs to 15 residues. V shed 4 bases, J shed 8 bases, and the junction held 10 bases outside the gene matches. CDR1 is LGHNA and CDR2 is YSLEER in the germline V gene. CDR3 amino acids: CASSPGTGELGGYTF. Here the CDR3 DNA reads TGCGCCAGCAGCCCAGGGACAGGGGAACTAGGCGGCTACACCTTC.

The rearrangement uses TRBV24-1 and TRBJ2-1; TRBD1 agrees at 9 bases. The CDR3 totals 16 residues. Looked up from germline, CDR1 is KGHDR and CDR2 is SFDVKD. The trim removed 2 bases at V and 8 bases at J, leaving 9 bases unmatched. The CDR3 bases are TGTGCCACCAGTGATTCGGACAGGGGTTTCATCGATGAGCAGTTCTTC. It specifies CATSDSDRGFIDEQFF.

The V and J genes are TRBV2 and TRBJ2-5, with 8 bases identical to TRBD2. This CDR3 has 15 amino acids. J gave up 4 bases and V 4 bases, and 8 bases lay outside the gene matches. Germline CDR1 is SNHLY and CDR2 is FYNNEI. CDR3 DNA: TGTGCCAGCAGTGGACGGGGGGGGCTAAGAGAGACCCAGTACTTC. The encoded protein is CASSGRGGLRETQYF.

In regard to this clone: At the DNA level, this CDR3 is encoded by other sequences in the same sample as well. This chain joins TRBV6-2 or TRBV6-3 and TRBJ2-3, with 10 bases fitting TRBD2. CDR1 and CDR2 from the germline V gene are MNHEY and SVGEGT. V shed 5 bases, J shed 2 bases, and the junction held 1 base outside the gene matches. This CDR3 is built from 14 residues. The CDR3 nucleotides are TGTGCCAGCAGTAGCGGGGGGGCCACAGATACGCAGTATTTT. Translated, it gives CASSSGGATDTQYF.

A note on this clone: Other DNA sequences in this specimen translate into the identical CDR3. CDR3 region: CASSLKQGVYNEQFF. The CDR3 DNA is TGCGCCAGCAGCTTAAAACAGGGAGTCTACAATGAGCAGTTCTTC. The rearrangement joins TRBV5-1 to TRBJ2-1; TRBD1 is a possible D gene (6 bases). The germline V and J ends were trimmed by 2 bases and 3 bases, with 12 bases remaining between them. The CDR3 sequence is 15 residues long. Germline V lookup: CDR1 SGHRS, CDR2 YFSETQ.

The chain couples TRBV10-3 to TRBJ2-3; the match to TRBD1 covers 10 bases. The germline V gene has CDR1 ENHRY and CDR2 SYGVKD. The ends lost 6 bases at V and 5 bases at J; junction bases unmatched: 5. The CDR3 has 14 amino acids. The CDR3 protein is CAIRTGGWRDTQYF. CDR3 bases: TGTGCCATCAGGACAGGGGGCTGGAGAGATACGCAGTATTTT.

The J gene is TRBJ1-2, the V gene TRBV11-2; D call uncertain. V was trimmed by 9 bases and J by 5 bases, leaving 16 bases between them. The CDR3 runs to 13 residues. Germline V gives CDR1 SGHAT, CDR2 FQNNGV. DNA of the CDR3: TGTGCCAGTGAAACCCGGGGAGGGTATGGCTACACCTTC. Its protein product is CASETRGGYGYTF.

This chain connects TRBV27 to TRBJ2-3; weak D call: TRBD1 (6 bases). The CDR3 spans 14 residues. V lost 6 bases, J lost 2 bases, and 12 bases lay in between. Germline V gene lookup returns CDR1 MNHEY and CDR2 SMNVEV (reference sequence). The CDR3 loop is CASSNREPTDTQYF. As DNA, the CDR3 is TGTGCCAGCAGCAACAGGGAGCCCACAGATACGCAGTATTTT.

In DNA form, the CDR3 reads TGTGCCAGCAGCCCGAACAGGGGAAACTATGGCTACACCTTC. Protein sequence: CASSPNRGNYGYTF. J is TRBJ1-2 and V is TRBV5-5, with 7 bases fitting TRBD1. The CDR3 covers 14 residues. From germline, CDR1 is SGHKS and CDR2 YYEKEE (reference sequence). The junction had 5 bases not matched to a gene; V was cut back by 4 bases and J by 2 bases.

This chain connects TRBV7-9 to TRBJ1-6, with no clear D. The V and J ends lost 0 bases and 6 bases respectively, with 15 bases between them. CDR1 and CDR2 (germline): SEHNR, FQNEAQ (reference sequence). The CDR3 length is 17 residues. CDR3 sequence: CASSLAVSGQSNSPLHF. The CDR3 bases are TGTGCCAGCAGCTTAGCCGTCAGCGGGCAAAGTAATTCACCCCTCCACTTT.

This rearrangement joins TRBV11-2 to TRBJ2-5, with TRBD2 matching 10 bases. CDR3 length equals 16 residues. Germline V lookup: CDR1 SGHAT, CDR2 FQNNGV. V lost 5 bases to trimming and J lost 0 bases; unmatched junction nucleotides: 6. The CDR3 bases are TGTGCCAGCAGCCTACTAGCGGGGATCCACCAAGAGACCCAGTACTTC. This codes for CASSLLAGIHQETQYF.

V gene TRBV6-1 combines with J gene TRBJ1-2; TRBD1 agrees at 11 bases. The germline gives CDR1 MNHNS, CDR2 SASEGT. The CDR3 totals 17 residues. With V trimmed by 3 bases and J by 8 bases, 14 bases remained unmatched. Here the CDR3 DNA reads TGTGCCAGCAGTGAGGCGGGTGCCGGGACAGGGGGTAGAGGCTACACCTTC. The encoded protein is CASSEAGAGTGGRGYTF.

This chain links TRBV11-2 with TRBJ2-2, with D perhaps matching TRBD1 (6 bases). V lost 3 bases and J 5 bases, leaving 10 bases between the germline ends. Looked up from germline, CDR1 is SGHAT and CDR2 is FQNNGV. This CDR3 spans 14 amino acids. This chain's CDR3 is CASSFGTSTGELFF. The CDR3 DNA sequence: TGTGCCAGCAGCTTCGGGACATCTACCGGGGAGCTGTTTTTT.

The J gene is TRBJ2-3, the V gene TRBV27, with 7 bases aligning to TRBD2. Germline values: CDR1 MNHEY, CDR2 SMNVEV (reference sequence). The V gene end was trimmed by 5 bases and the J gene end by 1 base; junction bases not matched to a gene: 6. The CDR3 sequence is 15 residues long. The CDR3 region has the DNA TGTGCCAGCAGTCCCCTTCGGGAGGGCACAGATACGCAGTATTTT. This translates into CASSPLREGTDTQYF.

This clone turned up a few times. The chain has TRBV28 and TRBJ1-5; D unresolved. Germline V gene lookup returns CDR1 MDHEN and CDR2 SYDVKM. V lost 8 bases and J 7 bases, leaving 15 bases between the germline ends. The CDR3 is 13 residues long. In DNA form, the CDR3 reads TGTGCCAGCCTAAGCGGGGTTCTCCAGCCCCAGCATTTT. Its protein product is CASLSGVLQPQHF.

V usage is TRBV11-2 and J usage is TRBJ2-3, with 7 bases aligning to TRBD2. The germline V gene encodes CDR1 SGHAT and CDR2 FQNNGV. The ends lost 3 bases at V and 4 bases at J; junction bases unmatched: 7. This CDR3 comprises 15 residues. The CDR3, as DNA: TGTGCCAGCAGCTTTGGCGGGGGTAGCTCAGATACGCAGTATTTT. Translation gives CASSFGGGSSDTQYF. The full variable domain, with the rest looked up from reference TRBV11-2 and TRBJ2-3, is EAGVAQSPRYKIIEKRQSVAFWCNPISGHATLYWYQQILGQGPKLLIQFQNNGVVDDSQLPKDRFSAERLKGVDSTLKIQPAKLEDSAVYLCASSFGGGSSDTQYFGPGTRLTVL.

The rearrangement uses TRBV5-1 and TRBJ2-1; no firm D call. Germline values: CDR1 SGHRS, CDR2 YFSETQ. Trimming pared 0 bases from V and 9 bases from J, leaving 7 bases between. CDR3 length equals 12 residues. DNA for the CDR3: TGCGCCAGCAGCTTGGATCGTTCTGAGCAGTTCTTC. This encodes CASSLDRSEQFF.

CDR3 in amino acids: CASSYIGGGGAADTQYF. In DNA form, the CDR3 reads TGTGCCAGCAGCTACATAGGAGGCGGGGGGGCCGCAGATACGCAGTATTTT. The V call is TRBV5-4, the J call TRBJ2-3; 9 nucleotides align to TRBD2. The V segment lost 3 bases and the J segment 4 bases; nucleotides outside the gene matches: 12. Per the germline V gene, CDR1 is SGHNT and CDR2 is YYREEE (reference sequence). CDR3 length: 17 residues. The whole variable domain, remainder taken from reference TRBV5-4 and TRBJ2-3, is ETGVTQSPTHLIKTRGQQVTLRCSSQSGHNTVSWYQQALGQGPQFIFQYYREEENGRGNFPPRFSGLQFPNYSSELNVNALELDDSALYLCASSYIGGGGAADTQYFGPGTRLTVL.